This T cell receptor beta chain was recovered during a study of T-cell memory formation after mild COVID-19. Study-wide findings and caveats: Clones that contracted from day 15 to 85 had balanced CD4/CD8; later expanders were CD4+ biased.

One entry per CDR3 protein results from TCRdb running MiXCR on the 5' RACE reads. The sample shows 560,000 or so distinct CDR3 sequences, approximately 15% of them seen only once. Per the germline V gene, CDR1 is SGHTA and CDR2 is FQGNSA. This CDR3 comprises 15 residues. The V and J ends lost 4 bases and 4 bases, in that order; junction bases with no gene match: 1. This clonotype was detected ten times or more. Its specificity is unknown. What was sequenced was PBMCs or a T cell subset sorted from them (not recorded which). V is TRBV7-2 and J is TRBJ2-2; 12 bases fit TRBD2. The origin of this receptor is an adult woman who had mild COVID-19 (a few samples of this study predate the infection). Cell type and time point are not known. The CDR3: CASSSGLAGTGELFF. Written as DNA, the CDR3 is TGTGCCAGCAGCTCGGGACTAGCGGGCACCGGGGAGCTGTTTTTT. The variable domain in full, completed from reference TRBV7-2 and TRBJ2-2, reads GAGVSQSPSNKVTEKGKDVELRCDPISGHTALYWYRQSLGQGLEFLIYFQGNSAPDKSGLPSDRFSAERTGGSVSTLTIQRTQQEDSAVYLCASSSGLAGTGELFFGEGSRLTVL.